A selection of T cell receptor beta chains follows, all from one sample in a study of CD8 T cells in Susac syndrome. TCRdb reanalysed the immunoSEQ multiplex PCR reads using MiXCR and keeps one entry per CDR3 protein. The repertoire has some 190,000 distinct CDR3 sequences, about 94% of them found once; the top ten carry more than 0.1%. Sequencing used CD4+ T cells from PBMCs. Source of these receptors: a human donor in good health. The CDR3 runs from the conserved cysteine through the conserved F or W. Fields, in order: clone size, J gene, V gene, D gene, CDR3 DNA, CDR3 protein. The D gene is left open where the match is weak. Not every row has a clone size; where given, it reads once, few, many or a size class.

abundance: -
j_gene: TRBJ1-5
v_gene: TRBV3-1
d_gene: -
CDR3nt: TGTGCCAGCAGCCAGGGTCCGGGGCAGCCCCAGCATTTT
CDR3aa: CASSQGPGQPQHF

abundance: -
j_gene: TRBJ2-5
v_gene: TRBV12-3/TRBV12-4
d_gene: -
CDR3nt: TGTGCCAGCAGTTTCGTAGGGGAGACCCAGTACTTC
CDR3aa: CASSFVGETQYF

abundance: -
j_gene: TRBJ2-1
v_gene: TRBV6-2/TRBV6-3
d_gene: TRBD2
CDR3nt: TGTGCCAGCAGTAACAAGCGGGAGAGCCCTCTAGGTGAGCAGTTCTTC
CDR3aa: CASSNKRESPLGEQFF

abundance: -
j_gene: TRBJ2-4
v_gene: TRBV20-1
d_gene: -
CDR3nt: TGCAGTGCTAGAGATCCAGGGGTGGGCAAAAACATTCAGTACTTC
CDR3aa: CSARDPGVGKNIQYF

abundance: -
j_gene: TRBJ2-7
v_gene: TRBV11-1
d_gene: TRBD2
CDR3nt: TGTGCCAGCACGACTAGCGGGATAGGCGAGCAGTACTTC
CDR3aa: CASTTSGIGEQYF

abundance: -
j_gene: TRBJ2-1
v_gene: TRBV19
d_gene: TRBD1
CDR3nt: TGTGCCAGTAGCCCACCCCCGACAGGGAGCGGTGAGCAGTTCTTC
CDR3aa: CASSPPPTGSGEQFF

abundance: -
j_gene: TRBJ2-3
v_gene: TRBV29-1
d_gene: TRBD2
CDR3nt: TGCAGCGTTGACGTGCGACGGGGGGGCACAGATACGCAGTATTTT
CDR3aa: CSVDVRRGGTDTQYF

abundance: -
j_gene: TRBJ2-3
v_gene: TRBV29-1
d_gene: -
CDR3nt: TGCAGCTCCGACGGGGGCACAGATACGCAGTATTTT
CDR3aa: CSSDGGTDTQYF

abundance: -
j_gene: TRBJ2-3
v_gene: TRBV28
d_gene: TRBD1
CDR3nt: TGTGCCAGCAGTTCAACCGGGACAGGGGGCACAGATACGCAGTATTTT
CDR3aa: CASSSTGTGGTDTQYF

abundance: -
j_gene: TRBJ2-3
v_gene: TRBV29-1
d_gene: -
CDR3nt: TGCAGCGTTTATGAGGGAGATACGCAGTATTTT
CDR3aa: CSVYEGDTQYF

abundance: once
j_gene: TRBJ2-5
v_gene: TRBV7-9
d_gene: TRBD2
CDR3nt: TGTGCCAGCAGCTTAGCAGCTAGCGGGCATCAAGAGACCCAGTACTTC
CDR3aa: CASSLAASGHQETQYF

abundance: -
j_gene: TRBJ2-2
v_gene: TRBV3-1
d_gene: -
CDR3nt: TGTGCCAGCAGCCAAGTTGGAAGGTCCGGGGAGCTGTTTTTT
CDR3aa: CASSQVGRSGELFF

abundance: -
j_gene: TRBJ2-6
v_gene: TRBV2
d_gene: -
CDR3nt: TGTGCCAGCAGTGAAAAGATAGGCCCGCCCTCTGGGGCCAACGTCCTGACTTTC
CDR3aa: CASSEKIGPPSGANVLTF

abundance: -
j_gene: TRBJ2-7
v_gene: TRBV12-3/TRBV12-4
d_gene: -
CDR3nt: TGTGCCAGCAGTCCATTAATAGGGGACTACGAGCAGTACTTC
CDR3aa: CASSPLIGDYEQYF

abundance: -
j_gene: TRBJ2-1
v_gene: TRBV20-1
d_gene: -
CDR3nt: TGCAGTGCTAGCGGGAGCTCCTACAATGAGCAGTTCTTC
CDR3aa: CSASGSSYNEQFF

abundance: -
j_gene: TRBJ2-7
v_gene: TRBV27
d_gene: TRBD2
CDR3nt: TGTGCCAGCAGCCCTACCCAGACATTAGCGGGAGCCCGCTTATACTCCTACGAGCAGTACTTC
CDR3aa: CASSPTQTLAGARLYSYEQYF

abundance: few
j_gene: TRBJ2-1
v_gene: TRBV7-2
d_gene: -
CDR3nt: TGTGCCAGCAGCCCCGGGGTCAATGAGCAGTTCTTC
CDR3aa: CASSPGVNEQFF

abundance: -
j_gene: TRBJ2-2
v_gene: TRBV20-1
d_gene: -
CDR3nt: TGCAGTGCTTTTACTACAGGGACCCAAGGCGGGGAGCTGTTTTTT
CDR3aa: CSAFTTGTQGGELFF

abundance: -
j_gene: TRBJ1-4
v_gene: TRBV4-3
d_gene: TRBD1
CDR3nt: TGCGCCAGCAGCCAAGAGTTAGGACAGGGGGACGAAAAACTGTTTTTT
CDR3aa: CASSQELGQGDEKLFF

abundance: once
j_gene: TRBJ2-3
v_gene: TRBV20-1
d_gene: -
CDR3nt: TGCAGTGCTAGAGATGGGGGCTGGGAGAATACGCAGTATTTT
CDR3aa: CSARDGGWENTQYF

abundance: once
j_gene: TRBJ1-2
v_gene: TRBV6-5
d_gene: -
CDR3nt: TGTGCCAGCTATACCCCTGGGGAGGGCTACACCTTC
CDR3aa: CASYTPGEGYTF

abundance: -
j_gene: TRBJ2-1
v_gene: TRBV24-1
d_gene: -
CDR3nt: TGTGCCACCAGTGATTTGCCCCTCTATGAGCAGTTCTTC
CDR3aa: CATSDLPLYEQFF

abundance: -
j_gene: TRBJ2-3
v_gene: TRBV28
d_gene: -
CDR3nt: TGTGCCAGCAGTTTATCCGCTCTAGCTACGCAGTATTTT
CDR3aa: CASSLSALATQYF

abundance: -
j_gene: TRBJ2-1
v_gene: TRBV2
d_gene: -
CDR3nt: TGTGCCAGCGGGAGAGAGGACAATGAGCAGTTCTTC
CDR3aa: CASGREDNEQFF

abundance: -
j_gene: TRBJ2-6
v_gene: TRBV12-3/TRBV12-4
d_gene: -
CDR3nt: TGTGCCAGCAGTTTGGCCGGCCACTCTGGGGCCAACGTCCTGACTTTC
CDR3aa: CASSLAGHSGANVLTF

abundance: -
j_gene: TRBJ2-5
v_gene: TRBV29-1
d_gene: TRBD1
CDR3nt: TGCAGCGTCAGGACAGGGTGGGAGACCCAGTACTTC
CDR3aa: CSVRTGWETQYF

abundance: -
j_gene: TRBJ2-1
v_gene: TRBV29-1
d_gene: TRBD2
CDR3nt: TGCAGCACTCCCGGGACTAGCGGGAGGGCCGCCTACGTCAATGAGCAGTTCTTC
CDR3aa: CSTPGTSGRAAYVNEQFF

abundance: -
j_gene: TRBJ2-3
v_gene: TRBV18
d_gene: TRBD1
CDR3nt: TGTGCCAGCTCCCGAGGACAGGCCGGCACAGATACGCAGTATTTT
CDR3aa: CASSRGQAGTDTQYF

abundance: -
j_gene: TRBJ2-4
v_gene: TRBV20-1
d_gene: TRBD2
CDR3nt: TGCAGTGCTGGACTAGCCCCGGGAGAGGCAAACATTCAGTACTTC
CDR3aa: CSAGLAPGEANIQYF

abundance: -
j_gene: TRBJ2-1
v_gene: TRBV5-6
d_gene: TRBD2
CDR3nt: TGTGCCAGCAGCACGGGACTAGCGGGAGGGCCCTACAATGAGCAGTTCTTC
CDR3aa: CASSTGLAGGPYNEQFF

abundance: -
j_gene: TRBJ1-5
v_gene: TRBV4-2
d_gene: -
CDR3nt: TGTGCCAGCAGCCAAGTGTGGGACCCTACTCAGCCCCAGCATTTT
CDR3aa: CASSQVWDPTQPQHF

abundance: -
j_gene: TRBJ2-1
v_gene: TRBV7-6
d_gene: -
CDR3nt: TGTGCCAGCAGCTTAGAAACAGGGAGTTACAATGAGCAGTTCTTC
CDR3aa: CASSLETGSYNEQFF

abundance: -
j_gene: TRBJ2-1
v_gene: TRBV30
d_gene: -
CDR3nt: TGTGCCTGGAGTGTTAACGGGAATGAGCAGTTCTTC
CDR3aa: CAWSVNGNEQFF

abundance: -
j_gene: TRBJ2-5
v_gene: TRBV4-1
d_gene: TRBD1
CDR3nt: TGCGCCAGCAGCATAACAGGGGGAGAGACCCAGTACTTC
CDR3aa: CASSITGGETQYF

abundance: -
j_gene: TRBJ1-2
v_gene: TRBV28
d_gene: -
CDR3nt: TGTGCCAGCAGTTTGTGGACAGACCATAACTATGGCTACACCTTC
CDR3aa: CASSLWTDHNYGYTF

abundance: few
j_gene: TRBJ2-5
v_gene: TRBV12-3/TRBV12-4
d_gene: -
CDR3nt: TGTGCCAGCAGTCACGGGGAGACCCAGTACTTC
CDR3aa: CASSHGETQYF

abundance: -
j_gene: TRBJ1-2
v_gene: TRBV7-6
d_gene: -
CDR3nt: TGTGCCAGCAGCTCACTCGGCGGGGGAAGCTATGGCTACACCTTC
CDR3aa: CASSSLGGGSYGYTF

abundance: -
j_gene: TRBJ2-6
v_gene: TRBV3-1
d_gene: -
CDR3nt: TGTGCCAGCAGCCAATATAGATCTGGGGCCAACGTCCTGACTTTC
CDR3aa: CASSQYRSGANVLTF

abundance: once
j_gene: TRBJ1-2
v_gene: TRBV12-3/TRBV12-4
d_gene: -
CDR3nt: TGTGCCAGCAGGCAGGACGCCTACTATGGCTACACCTTC
CDR3aa: CASRQDAYYGYTF

abundance: -
j_gene: TRBJ2-1
v_gene: TRBV30
d_gene: -
CDR3nt: TGTGCCGGGACTCAGTACAATGAGCAGTTCTTC
CDR3aa: CAGTQYNEQFF

abundance: -
j_gene: TRBJ2-1
v_gene: TRBV29-1
d_gene: -
CDR3nt: TGCAGCGTTCCCCGCTCGGGGCTAGGTGAGCAGTTCTTC
CDR3aa: CSVPRSGLGEQFF

abundance: once
j_gene: TRBJ2-4
v_gene: TRBV15
d_gene: TRBD2
CDR3nt: TGTGCCACCAGCAGACCCTCGGGAGGGCCTATTCAGTACTTC
CDR3aa: CATSRPSGGPIQYF

abundance: -
j_gene: TRBJ2-3
v_gene: TRBV29-1
d_gene: -
CDR3nt: TGCAGCGTTGAAGATGGGGACATAAACACAGATACGCAGTATTTT
CDR3aa: CSVEDGDINTDTQYF

abundance: -
j_gene: TRBJ2-7
v_gene: TRBV28
d_gene: -
CDR3nt: TGTGCCAGCAGCGGAAACTACGAGCAGTACTTC
CDR3aa: CASSGNYEQYF

abundance: -
j_gene: TRBJ2-6
v_gene: TRBV30
d_gene: -
CDR3nt: TGTGCCTGGAGTGGGTACGGGGCCAACGTCCTGACTTTC
CDR3aa: CAWSGYGANVLTF

abundance: -
j_gene: TRBJ2-7
v_gene: TRBV5-1
d_gene: TRBD1
CDR3nt: TGCGCCAGCAGGGACAGGGAGTACGAGCAGTACTTC
CDR3aa: CASRDREYEQYF

abundance: -
j_gene: TRBJ2-7
v_gene: TRBV27
d_gene: -
CDR3nt: TGTGCCAGCAGTCCTTCGGAGAAACGAACCTACGAGCAGTACTTC
CDR3aa: CASSPSEKRTYEQYF

abundance: -
j_gene: TRBJ2-5
v_gene: TRBV3-1
d_gene: TRBD2
CDR3nt: TGTGCCAGCAGACGCGGGAGAGGAGAGACCCAGTACTTC
CDR3aa: CASRRGRGETQYF

abundance: -
j_gene: TRBJ1-5
v_gene: TRBV7-6
d_gene: -
CDR3nt: TGTGCCAGCAGCTCGGATAGGGGTCAGCCCCAGCATTTT
CDR3aa: CASSSDRGQPQHF

abundance: -
j_gene: TRBJ2-5
v_gene: TRBV18
d_gene: TRBD1
CDR3nt: TGTGCCAGCTCACCACCTTTGGGACAGGGCATAGAGACCCAGTACTTC
CDR3aa: CASSPPLGQGIETQYF